The 20 T cell receptor beta chains below were found in one sample sequenced in a study of blood T cell repertoires in COVID-19. Clones were read by immunoSEQ multiplex PCR, and TCRdb kept only the in-frame ones, dropping some. The sample lists approximately 310,000 clones, over 75% occurring once. Source material: peripheral blood. The origin of the receptors is a man aged 45-65 years with active or convalescent COVID-19.

The chain employs TRBV28 and TRBJ1-5, with D possibly TRBD1 on 5 matching bases. Trimming took 11 bases from V and 4 from J, leaving 15 bases between them. Germline values: CDR1 MDHEN, CDR2 SYDVKM. This CDR3 region has 13 residues. CDR3 residues: CALAGGPNQPQHF. The CDR3 nucleotides read TGTGCCCTTGCGGGGGGACCGAATCAGCCCCAGCATTTT. Full variable domain (outside the CDR3, taken from reference TRBV28 and TRBJ1-5): DVKVTQSSRYLVKRTGEKVFLECVQDMDHENMFWYRQDPGLGLRLIYFSYDVKMKEKGDIPEGYSVSREKKERFSLILESASTNQTSMYLCALAGGPNQPQHFGDGTRLSIL.

The chain has TRBV28 and TRBJ1-2; maybe TRBD1 (6 bases). V was cut by 3 bases and J by 3 bases, with 17 bases left in between. The CDR3 length is 16 residues. Germline values: CDR1 MDHEN, CDR2 SYDVKM. CDR3 DNA: TGTGCCAGCAGTTTTCAGGGGTTTGGCAGGGACTATGGCTACACCTTC. This translates into CASSFQGFGRDYGYTF.

The V and J genes are TRBV27 and TRBJ2-7; 8 bases are a match to TRBD1. With V trimmed by 5 bases and J by 1 base, 10 bases remained unmatched. Germline loops: CDR1 MNHEY, CDR2 SMNVEV (reference sequence). CDR3 size: 16 residues. CDR3 sequence: CASSPPTGDISYEQYF. CDR3 bases: TGTGCCAGCAGTCCTCCGACAGGGGATATTTCCTACGAGCAGTACTTC.

The V call is TRBV6-1, the J call TRBJ1-2, with D hard to call. V shed 2 bases and J shed 0 bases, with 7 bases lying between them. Germline V gene data show CDR1 as MNHNS and CDR2 as SASEGT. The CDR3 is made up of 14 amino acids. CDR3 region: CASSEMGANYGYTF. The DNA of the CDR3 is TGTGCCAGCAGTGAAATGGGAGCTAACTATGGCTACACCTTC.

The V and J genes are TRBV10-3 and TRBJ2-7; TRBD2 matches 12 bases. The CDR3 has 17 residues. Germline V gene lookup returns CDR1 ENHRY and CDR2 SYGVKD. Trimming removed 6 bases from V and 0 bases from J; junction bases left unmatched: 9. The CDR3 nucleotides are TGTGCCATCAGGAGCCCCATACTAGCGGGGGGCTCCTACGAGCAGTACTTC. Its translation is CAIRSPILAGGSYEQYF.

The rearrangement joins TRBV19 to TRBJ1-1; 8 nucleotides agree with TRBD1. Germline assignment: CDR1 LNHDA and CDR2 SQIVND (reference sequence). Trimming cost V 6 bases and J 3 bases; bases outside gene matches: 3. The CDR3 is made up of 13 amino acids. The CDR3 spells CASSKTGDTEAFF. The DNA of the CDR3 is TGTGCCAGTAGCAAGACAGGGGACACTGAAGCTTTCTTT.

The chain combines TRBV28 with TRBJ2-1; 8 nucleotides match TRBD2. The germline V gene has CDR1 MDHEN and CDR2 SYDVKM. The V gene end was trimmed by 4 bases and the J gene end by 2 bases; junction bases not matched to a gene: 10. This CDR3 spans 17 amino acids. CDR3 DNA sequence: TGTGCCAGCAGTTCAGGTGCAGCGGGGGTTACCTACAATGAGCAGTTCTTC. Translation gives CASSSGAAGVTYNEQFF.

The CDR3 is CASSPGTGGPEKLFF. Here the CDR3 DNA reads TGCGCCAGCAGCCCCGGGACAGGGGGCCCTGAAAAACTGTTTTTT. The rearrangement joins TRBV5-1 to TRBJ1-4; the match to TRBD1 covers 12 bases. The germline gives CDR1 SGHRS, CDR2 YFSETQ. V gave up 4 bases and J gave up 7 bases; unmatched junction bases: 5. This CDR3 spans 15 amino acids. Using reference TRBV5-1 and TRBJ1-4 for the parts outside the CDR3, the full variable domain is KAGVTQTPRYLIKTRGQQVTLSCSPISGHRSVSWYQQTPGQGLQFLFEYFSETQRNKGNFPGRFSGRQFSNSRSEMNVSTLELGDSALYLCASSPGTGGPEKLFFGSGTQLSVL.

The chain combines TRBV27 with TRBJ2-1; TRBD1 matches 7 bases. The ends lost 5 bases at V and 4 bases at J; junction bases unmatched: 5. The germline CDR1 and CDR2 sequences are MNHEY and SMNVEV (reference sequence). This CDR3 is 14 amino acids long. CDR3 bases: TGTGCCAGCAGTCGGGGACAGCTATACAATGAGCAGTTCTTC. Translating gives CASSRGQLYNEQFF.

The genes are TRBV6-6 and TRBJ2-2, with a weak D call TRBD1 (6 bases). Trimming took 5 bases from V and 1 from J, leaving 23 bases between them. The germline gives CDR1 MNHNY, CDR2 SVGAGI (reference sequence). The CDR3 consists of 19 residues. CDR3 bases: TGTGCCAGCAGTCAGCTAATCCTTTCGGACAGACTGAACACCGGGGAGCTGTTTTTT. Its protein is CASSQLILSDRLNTGELFF.

This chain uses TRBV7-9 with TRBJ2-2, with D perhaps matching TRBD2 (6 bases). Trimming left V 5 bases short and J 4 bases short, with 20 bases between. The CDR3 has 17 amino acids. CDR1 is SEHNR, CDR2 FQNEAQ, per germline (reference sequence). The DNA of the CDR3 is TGTGCCAGCAGCCGCCGGGACTTACTCCGGGGCACCGGGGAGCTGTTTTTT. Translation: CASSRRDLLRGTGELFF.

The CDR3, as DNA: TGTGCCAGCAGTTTAAAGGGTCCGGGACAGGGATACTATGGCTACACCTTC. Protein sequence: CASSLKGPGQGYYGYTF. V gene TRBV28 combines with J gene TRBJ1-2; 9 bases are shared with TRBD1. The CDR3 loop spans 17 amino acids. Trimming took 2 bases from V and 3 from J; bases not matched to a gene: 10. Per germline, CDR1 MDHEN and CDR2 SYDVKM.

The chain links TRBV19 to TRBJ2-7; 8 nucleotides agree with TRBD2. J gave up 6 bases and V 1 base, and 11 bases lay outside the gene matches. Germline V gives CDR1 LNHDA, CDR2 SQIVND (reference sequence). The CDR3 totals 16 residues. CDR3 region: CASSIGEGGGTFEQYF. In nucleotides, the CDR3 is TGTGCCAGTAGTATAGGAGAAGGCGGGGGGACCTTCGAGCAGTACTTC.

This chain links TRBV9 with TRBJ2-3; 11 bases fit TRBD2. CDR1 SGDLS and CDR2 YYNGEE come from the germline V gene. The CDR3 has 14 amino acids. V lost 3 bases and J lost 4; bases outside the gene matches: 1. The CDR3 region has the DNA TGTGCCAGCAGCGGGGGACTAGCGGCAGATACGCAGTATTTT. Its protein product is CASSGGLAADTQYF.

The chain has TRBV7-9 and TRBJ1-4, with D perhaps matching TRBD1 (6 bases). The V gene's germline CDR1 is SEHNR and CDR2 FQNEAQ (reference sequence). V lost 6 bases and J lost 2, with 13 bases in between. The length of the CDR3 is 15 residues. The CDR3 is CASSNTGITNEKLFF. DNA for the CDR3: TGTGCCAGCAGTAACACAGGGATTACTAATGAAAAACTGTTTTTT.

As regards this clone: This specimen includes other DNA sequences encoding the same CDR3. The chain uses TRBV30 and TRBJ1-5; D remains ambiguous. The CDR3 extends over 14 amino acids. Germline V lookup: CDR1 GTSNPN, CDR2 SVGIG (reference sequence). Trimming removed 0 bases at V and 4 bases at J, with 10 bases between. The CDR3 nucleotides read TGTGCCTGGAGTGTGGGCAGTTCTAATCAGCCCCAGCATTTT. Translation: CAWSVGSSNQPQHF.

This chain uses TRBV28 with TRBJ1-1; D is unresolved. V was trimmed by 5 bases and J by 1 base, leaving 14 bases between them. Germline V gene lookup returns CDR1 MDHEN and CDR2 SYDVKM. CDR3 length: 15 residues. For the CDR3, the DNA is TGTGCCAGCAGTAGCGGAGGGAGTAGGAACACTGAAGCTTTCTTT. It translates to CASSSGGSRNTEAFF.

This clone has more than one count but fewer than ten. The chain links TRBV28 to TRBJ1-6; D gene ambiguous. Germline CDR1 and CDR2: MDHEN and SYDVKM. The CDR3 loop spans 14 amino acids. Trimming removed 3 bases at V and 8 bases at J, with 11 bases between. Written as DNA, the CDR3 is TGTGCCAGCAGTTTTGGACTAAGGGATTCACCCCTCCACTTT. Protein sequence: CASSFGLRDSPLHF.

The chain couples TRBV7-3 to TRBJ2-7; possibly TRBD1 for D (5 bases). Germline V gene sequence: CDR1 SGHTA, CDR2 FQGTGA. The CDR3 contains 16 residues. Trimming removed 0 bases from V and 3 bases from J, with 15 bases in between. The CDR3 region is CASSLTGREGYYEQYF. CDR3 coding DNA: TGTGCCAGCAGCTTAACGGGCAGGGAAGGATACTACGAGCAGTACTTC.

The chain links TRBV5-1 to TRBJ1-2, with D perhaps matching TRBD1 (6 bases). Trimming cost V 4 bases and J 4 bases, with 14 bases left between them. The germline V gene has CDR1 SGHRS and CDR2 YFSETQ. The CDR3 consists of 14 residues. The CDR3 protein is CASSTDRPSYGYTF. The DNA of the CDR3 is TGCGCCAGCAGCACAGACAGGCCTTCCTATGGCTACACCTTC.